This TCR beta chain was retrieved from a study of T-cell reconstitution after alpha-beta-depleted transplantation in children. This clonotype was picked up a small number of times. Library preparation (for TCRbeta) was performed with unique molecular identifiers. Each CDR3 protein gets one entry after TCRdb re-called the PCR reads with MiXCR. The data contain roughly 190,000 distinct CDR3 sequences, roughly 15% of them singletons. The junction had 6 bases not matched to a gene; V was cut back by 7 bases and J by 0 bases. The germline gives CDR1 SQVTM, CDR2 ANQGSEA. The CDR3 sequence is 14 residues long.

The sequence was obtained from a human donor who donated a stem cell graft to a child with acute lymphoblastic leukemia. This sequence joins TRBV29-1 and TRBJ2-7, with 10 positions matching TRBD1. Sequenced material: PBMCs from the stem cell graft donor, taken from the stem cell graft. This chain's CDR3 is CSARTGGSSYEQYF. The CDR3 coding sequence is TGCAGCGCACGGACAGGGGGGAGCTCCTACGAGCAGTACTTC.